The rows below give T cell receptor beta chains drawn from one sample of a study of cytomegalovirus exposure and HLA in healthy donors. Clones were sequenced by immunoSEQ multiplex PCR, and TCRdb holds only the in-frame ones, with some missing. Among about 220,000 clones, about 81% were seen once, and the ten largest hold 5% to 6.5%. Sequencing input: PBMCs. The receptor source for this set is a woman aged 40 to 50 in good health and CMV-seropositive. Both conserved end residues are part of each CDR3. Each record gives: V gene, clone size, J gene, D gene, CDR3 protein, CDR3 DNA. A D gene is named only where the DNA matches it firmly. Clone size is not always given. Where it is, it says once, few, many or a class for expanded clones.

v_call: TRBV4-1
clone_size: -
j_call: TRBJ2-1
d_call: -
cdr3_aa: CASIPGGSSSYNEQFF
cdr3_nt: TGCGCCAGCATCCCAGGGGGGTCGAGCTCCTACAATGAGCAGTTCTTC

v_call: TRBV6-5
clone_size: -
j_call: TRBJ2-7
d_call: TRBD2
cdr3_aa: CASREVREQYF
cdr3_nt: TGTGCCAGTCGGGAGGTGAGGGAGCAGTACTTC

v_call: TRBV4-1
clone_size: -
j_call: TRBJ1-1
d_call: -
cdr3_aa: CASSQARDTEAFF
cdr3_nt: TGCGCCAGCAGCCAAGCTCGGGACACTGAAGCTTTCTTT

v_call: TRBV5-1
clone_size: -
j_call: TRBJ1-3
d_call: -
cdr3_aa: CASSLARGGSGNTIYF
cdr3_nt: TGCGCCAGCAGCTTGGCTCGGGGGGGCTCTGGAAACACCATATATTTT

v_call: TRBV4-2
clone_size: -
j_call: TRBJ2-7
d_call: TRBD2
cdr3_aa: CASSQGLAGGYEQYF
cdr3_nt: TGTGCCAGCAGCCAAGGGCTAGCGGGGGGGTACGAGCAGTACTTC

v_call: TRBV9
clone_size: few
j_call: TRBJ1-5
d_call: TRBD1
cdr3_aa: CASSAFDRAQPQHF
cdr3_nt: TGTGCCAGCAGCGCCTTCGACAGGGCACAGCCCCAGCATTTT

v_call: TRBV10-3
clone_size: -
j_call: TRBJ2-7
d_call: TRBD2
cdr3_aa: CAISQSGGSSYEQYF
cdr3_nt: TGTGCCATCAGCCAAAGCGGGGGGAGCTCCTACGAGCAGTACTTC

v_call: TRBV4-2
clone_size: -
j_call: TRBJ2-3
d_call: TRBD2
cdr3_aa: CASSQARSGGVDTQYF
cdr3_nt: TGTGCCAGCAGCCAAGCAAGGAGCGGGGGGGTAGATACGCAGTATTTT

v_call: TRBV6-1
clone_size: -
j_call: TRBJ2-7
d_call: -
cdr3_aa: CASSEARGRGYEQYF
cdr3_nt: TGTGCCAGCAGTGAAGCCCGGGGGAGAGGGTACGAGCAGTACTTC

v_call: TRBV4-3
clone_size: -
j_call: TRBJ2-3
d_call: TRBD2
cdr3_aa: CASSQDLRAGGPRSTDTQYF
cdr3_nt: TGCGCCAGCAGCCAAGATTTACGAGCGGGGGGGCCTCGTTCTACAGATACGCAGTATTTT

v_call: TRBV5-1
clone_size: -
j_call: TRBJ2-2
d_call: -
cdr3_aa: CASSLRELSTGELFF
cdr3_nt: TGCGCCAGCAGCTTACGAGAGTTGAGCACCGGGGAGCTGTTTTTT

v_call: TRBV5-6
clone_size: once
j_call: TRBJ2-7
d_call: -
cdr3_aa: CASSLDLYEQYF
cdr3_nt: TGTGCCAGCAGCTTGGATCTCTACGAGCAGTACTTC

v_call: TRBV4-2
clone_size: few
j_call: TRBJ1-4
d_call: -
cdr3_aa: CASSQARGNNEKLFF
cdr3_nt: TGTGCCAGCAGCCAAGCTCGGGGGAATAATGAAAAACTGTTTTTT

v_call: TRBV6-5
clone_size: -
j_call: TRBJ1-1
d_call: -
cdr3_aa: CATSKQGGTEAFF
cdr3_nt: TGTGCCACTTCAAAGCAGGGTGGCACTGAAGCTTTCTTT

v_call: TRBV11-2
clone_size: -
j_call: TRBJ1-5
d_call: TRBD1
cdr3_aa: CASSLDRLNQPQHF
cdr3_nt: TGTGCCAGCAGCCTGGACAGGTTGAATCAGCCCCAGCATTTT

v_call: TRBV6-1
clone_size: -
j_call: TRBJ2-5
d_call: TRBD2
cdr3_aa: CASGRGETQYF
cdr3_nt: TGTGCCAGCGGGAGGGGAGAGACCCAGTACTTC

v_call: TRBV6-5
clone_size: few
j_call: TRBJ2-7
d_call: TRBD1
cdr3_aa: CASRQGPRAYEQYF
cdr3_nt: TGTGCCAGCAGACAGGGGCCCAGAGCCTACGAGCAGTACTTC

v_call: TRBV4-3
clone_size: few
j_call: TRBJ2-5
d_call: -
cdr3_aa: CASSQDYGSGETQYF
cdr3_nt: TGCGCCAGCAGCCAAGATTACGGGAGTGGGGAGACCCAGTACTTC

v_call: TRBV4-1
clone_size: -
j_call: TRBJ2-1
d_call: TRBD2
cdr3_aa: CASSRTSGISSYNEQFF
cdr3_nt: TGCGCCAGCAGCCGGACTAGCGGGATCTCCTCCTACAATGAGCAGTTCTTC

v_call: TRBV27
clone_size: -
j_call: TRBJ2-5
d_call: TRBD2
cdr3_aa: CASSTGLAGAETQYF
cdr3_nt: TGTGCCAGCAGCACGGGACTAGCGGGAGCAGAGACCCAGTACTTC

v_call: TRBV7-6
clone_size: -
j_call: TRBJ1-1
d_call: TRBD1
cdr3_aa: CASSPDREAEAFF
cdr3_nt: TGTGCCAGCAGCCCAGACAGGGAGGCTGAAGCTTTCTTT

v_call: TRBV15
clone_size: -
j_call: TRBJ1-2
d_call: TRBD1
cdr3_aa: CATSRAGTGLLYGYTF
cdr3_nt: TGTGCCACCAGCAGAGCAGGGACAGGGCTCCTCTATGGCTACACCTTC